This T cell receptor beta chain was sequenced during a study of monozygotic twins with inflammatory bowel disease. This CDR3 is built from 15 residues. Germline loops: CDR1 MGHRA, CDR2 YSYEKL. TCRdb derives one entry per CDR3 protein from the 5' RACE reads, leaving out DNA. Its table lists approximately 330,000 distinct CDR3 sequences. The rearrangement joins TRBV4-1 to TRBJ2-5; TCRdb's assignment of TRBD1 cannot be checked, as there is no DNA. The clonotype originates from a human donor with ulcerative colitis or Crohn's disease, or a healthy co-twin of an affected twin (not recorded which). The sequenced sample consisted of blood. The CDR3 sequence: CASSLLPGTQETQYF.